This T cell receptor (beta chain) comes out of a study of OX40 agonist ivuxolimab in advanced cancers. Overall study: Ivuxolimab, an antibody that agonizes OX40 (CD134), was administered to the patients. Three dose-escalation patients had partial responses: one with hepatocellular carcinoma and two with cutaneous melanoma.

Systemic immunosuppression or autoimmune disease history was grounds to exclude patients. Study-level points and caveats: Averaged across samples, CD8+ T cells carried more expanded clones than CD4+ did.

Note on this clone: Its antigen remains unidentified.

This CDR3 contains 15 residues. Germline CDR1 and CDR2: SGHNT and YYREEE (reference sequence). The germline V and J ends were trimmed by 0 bases and 5 bases, with 11 bases remaining between them. Sequencing was performed with immunoSEQ multiplex PCR; in TCRdb, only in-frame clones are kept and a portion is missing. The data show 60,000 to 90,000 clones, roughly 90% seen once. The sample consisted of CD4+ or CD8+ T cells sorted from blood, taken in a trial of the OX40 agonist ivuxolimab. V and J are TRBV5-4 and TRBJ1-4, with a possible D match to TRBD1 (5 bases). The sequence was obtained from an adult with an advanced solid tumor such as melanoma, head and neck, liver or kidney cancer. CDR3: CASSLAKGNNEKLFF. The CDR3 DNA sequence: TGTGCCAGCAGCTTGGCCAAGGGGAACAATGAAAAACTGTTTTTT.